The clone carrying this T cell receptor (beta chain) came up many times. Regions amplified from RNA transcripts were the TCR beta CDR3 regions. When the TCR CDR3 underwent first-round RT-PCR, the HTBI primer set was used. In TCRdb, the multiplex PCR reads were re-called with MiXCR into one record per CDR3 protein. Here the sample spans 500,000 to 750,000 distinct CDR3 sequences, 14% being singletons. The record originates from a study of T cells in Graves' hyperthyroidism and ophthalmopathy. V lost 2 bases, J lost 4 bases, and 6 bases lay in between. The CDR3 loop spans 12 amino acids. Germline V lookup: CDR1 MNHNY, CDR2 SVGAGI (reference sequence).

This chain connects TRBV6-6 to TRBJ2-7; D is undetermined. Sequencing was done on a sample of blood. This clonotype was obtained from a woman under 30 with Graves' ophthalmopathy. In DNA, the CDR3 is TGTGCCAGCAGTTACATCCAATACGAGCAGTACTTC. The encoded protein is CASSYIQYEQYF.